The T cell receptor (beta chain) under discussion was sequenced for a study of memory CD4+ T cells and cytomegalovirus serostatus. Overall study context: Donors were healthy Belgian adults, fewer than ten CMV seropositive and about 24 seronegative.

V gave up 4 bases and J gave up 5 bases; unmatched junction bases: 3. CDR3 size: 14 residues. The germline V gene encodes CDR1 SGHTA and CDR2 FQGTGA. The sort gate was single viable CD3+CD4+CD8-CD45RO+ cells for memory CD4+ T cells. Study findings and constraints: Of 150 to 200 reported CMV TCRbeta sequences, roughly 70 were found in memory CD4+ repertoires.

Measured with immunoSEQ multiplex PCR; TCRdb has only the in-frame clones, and not every one. The sample consists of around 88,000 clones, 75% to 85% of them appearing once. As for this clone: Its antigen is as yet unknown.

What was sequenced was memory CD4+ T cells from blood. This chain uses TRBV7-3 with TRBJ2-2; 8 nucleotides line up with TRBD2. This clonotype was obtained from an adult in good health and CMV-seropositive. The CDR3 nucleotides are TGTGCCAGCAGCTCCAGACTAGCGACCGGGGAGCTGTTTTTT. Protein sequence: CASSSRLATGELFF.